These 22 T cell receptor beta chains originate from one sample sequenced in a study of shared clonotypes between healthy human individuals. Profiled with immunoSEQ multiplex PCR; TCRdb holds only in-frame clones, not every one. In the table there are millions of clones, 93% of which are singletons. Sequenced material: naive CD4+ T cells from PBMCs. Indicated subset: CD45RA+ positively selected. The receptors stem from a man aged 18 to 29 in good health. Some clones in this sample may be carry-over from other donors' samples.

This clone occurred many times. V usage is TRBV10-1 and J usage is TRBJ2-7; D is possibly TRBD1 (5 bases). This CDR3 is 13 amino acids long. V lost 3 bases and J lost 2, with 8 bases in between. Germline CDR1 and CDR2: WNHNN and SYGVQD (reference sequence). CDR3 region: CASSESGPYEQYF. CDR3 bases: TGCGCCAGCAGTGAATCAGGGCCCTACGAGCAGTACTTC.

The chain is built from TRBV11-1 and TRBJ2-1; 13 bases map to TRBD2. Trimming took 4 bases from V and 0 from J; bases not matched to a gene: 3. The CDR3 covers 17 residues. Germline CDR1 is SGHAT and CDR2 is FQDESV (reference sequence). CDR3 DNA: TGTGCCAGCAGCTCCGGACTAGCGGGAGACTCCTACAATGAGCAGTTCTTC. Protein sequence: CASSSGLAGDSYNEQFF.

The CDR3 loop reads CASSLGQATYEQYF. In DNA, the CDR3 is TGTGCCAGCAGCTTGGGACAGGCCACCTACGAGCAGTACTTC. The chain has TRBV5-6 and TRBJ2-7; a weak D match, TRBD1 (6 bases). This CDR3 is built from 14 residues. Trimming left V 0 bases short and J 2 bases short, with 9 bases between. In germline, CDR1 is SGHDT, CDR2 YYEEEE.

In nucleotides, the CDR3 is TGTGCCAGCAGCCTGGGGGCATCCTACAATGAGCAGTTCTTC. This encodes CASSLGASYNEQFF. J is TRBJ2-1 and V is TRBV7-7; D may be TRBD1 (6 bases). Germline CDR1 and CDR2: SSHAT and FNYEAQ (reference sequence). CDR3 length: 14 amino acids. V was pared by 5 bases and J by 1 base, with 9 bases between.

V is TRBV28 and J is TRBJ2-7; TRBD1 matches 10 bases. CDR3 size: 17 residues. The germline V gene encodes CDR1 MDHEN and CDR2 SYDVKM. V was pared by 3 bases and J by 4 bases, with 12 bases of the junction left unmatched. CDR3 region: CASSFPPGTGDFYEQYF. The CDR3 DNA follows: TGTGCCAGCAGTTTCCCCCCCGGGACAGGGGATTTTTACGAGCAGTACTTC.

V and J are TRBV2 and TRBJ2-2, with 7 bases identical to TRBD2. The germline CDR1 and CDR2 sequences are SNHLY and FYNNEI. The J segment lost 9 bases and the V segment lost 6 bases, leaving 13 bases of the junction unmatched. This CDR3 has 15 residues. CDR3 amino acids: CASRFASGVGRELFF. CDR3 DNA: TGTGCCAGCAGGTTCGCTAGCGGAGTCGGGAGGGAGCTGTTTTTT.

The table lists this clone with a count of one. The sample holds other DNA sequences that translate to the same CDR3. The genes are TRBV29-1 and TRBJ2-3; possibly TRBD1 for D (6 bases). V gave up 3 bases and J gave up 3 bases, with 7 bases separating them. The length of the CDR3 is 12 residues. Looked up from germline, CDR1 is SQVTM and CDR2 is ANQGSEA. The CDR3 nucleotides are TGCAGCGTTGAGGGGGCTACAGATACGCAGTATTTT. Translating it yields CSVEGATDTQYF.

About this clone itself: A junction end diverges from the germline sequence, so it may reflect a read error. V usage is TRBV19 and J usage is TRBJ2-5, with 7 nucleotides matching TRBD1. The CDR3 extends over 17 amino acids. The germline CDR1 and CDR2 sequences are LNHDA and SQIVND (reference sequence). CDR3 sequence (DNA): TGTGCCAGTAGTCTAGACCCCGGGACAGCTTACCAAGAGACCCAGTACTTC. It translates to CASSLDPGTAYQETQYF.

DNA of the CDR3: TGTGCCAGCAGAAAATTATCCATGGGGGGCGGGGAGCTGTTTTTT. This sequence encodes CASRKLSMGGGELFF. V gene TRBV6-5 combines with J gene TRBJ2-2; possibly TRBD2 for D (6 bases). The V end lost 6 bases, the J end lost 7 bases, and 18 bases lay between the germline ends. The CDR3 loop spans 15 amino acids. Germline-derived CDR1 and CDR2 are MNHEY and SVGAGI.

The chain employs TRBV9 and TRBJ2-1, with 10 bases fitting TRBD2. The CDR3 has 15 amino acids. Unmatched junction bases numbered 5, after V lost 4 bases and J lost 4 bases. Germline V gene lookup returns CDR1 SGDLS and CDR2 YYNGEE. The CDR3 DNA reads as TGTGCCAGCAGCTCCGGGACTAGCGCGTACAATGAGCAGTTCTTC. The encoded protein is CASSSGTSAYNEQFF. Full variable domain (missing parts from reference TRBV9 and TRBJ2-1): DSGVTQTPKHLITATGQRVTLRCSPRSGDLSVYWYQQSLDQGLQFLIQYYNGEERAKGNILERFSAQQFPDLHSELNLSSLELGDSALYFCASSSGTSAYNEQFFGPGTRLTVL.

The chain has TRBV19 and TRBJ2-5; 7 bases map to TRBD1. The CDR3 totals 14 residues. Trimming at V came to 4 bases and at J to 1 base, leaving 3 bases not matched to a gene. Germline CDR1 reads LNHDA; CDR2 reads SQIVND (reference sequence). CDR3 region: CASSRRDSQETQYF. The CDR3 bases are TGTGCCAGTAGTAGAAGGGACAGCCAAGAGACCCAGTACTTC.

The V gene is TRBV5-6, the J gene TRBJ2-7; D gene uncertain. The V and J ends lost 7 bases and 0 bases respectively, with 14 bases between them. The CDR3 sequence is 14 residues long. Looked up from germline, CDR1 is SGHDT and CDR2 is YYEEEE. DNA of the CDR3: TGTGCCAGCCGATTGCACGGTAGCTCCTACGAGCAGTACTTC. This sequence encodes CASRLHGSSYEQYF.

The J gene is TRBJ2-3, the V gene TRBV14; 9 positions agree with TRBD2. Per the germline V gene, CDR1 is SGHDN and CDR2 is FVKESK. The CDR3 contains 17 residues. The V gene end was trimmed by 1 base and the J gene end by 2 bases; junction bases not matched to a gene: 7. The CDR3 DNA reads TGTGCCAGCAGCCAAGGGGGACTAGCAGACCTCACAGATACGCAGTATTTT. It codes for CASSQGGLADLTDTQYF.

The V gene is TRBV30, the J gene TRBJ2-7; the D gene is possibly TRBD1 (6 bases). The CDR3 is made up of 15 amino acids. Trimming pared 4 bases from V and 3 bases from J, leaving 19 bases between. Germline assignment: CDR1 GTSNPN and CDR2 SVGIG (reference sequence). Written as DNA, the CDR3 is TGTGCCTGGAAAGGTAGGGAACAGGGCCTCTACGAGCAGTACTTC. Its protein product is CAWKGREQGLYEQYF. Variable domain in full (rest from reference TRBV30 and TRBJ2-7): SQTIHQWPATLVQPVGSPLSLECTVEGTSNPNLYWYRQAAGRGLQLLFYSVGIGQISSEVPQNLSASRPQDRQFILSSKKLLLSDSGFYLCAWKGREQGLYEQYFGPGTRLTVT.

The chain joins TRBV11-2 to TRBJ2-7; D not resolved. Germline V gene data show CDR1 as SGHAT and CDR2 as FQNNGV. V was pared by 6 bases and J by 5 bases, with 14 bases between. The CDR3 is 13 residues long. This CDR3 reads CASRPSQTHEQYF. Written as DNA, the CDR3 is TGTGCCAGCAGACCCTCACAGACCCACGAGCAGTACTTC.

Note on this clone: The sample contains more than one DNA sequence encoding this CDR3. This chain links TRBV9 with TRBJ2-7; the match to TRBD1 covers 8 bases. The germline gives CDR1 SGDLS, CDR2 YYNGEE. The junction had 5 bases not matched to a gene; V was cut back by 3 bases and J by 3 bases. The CDR3 runs 14 residues. The CDR3 DNA reads TGTGCCAGCAGCGCGCGACAGGGGTACTACGAGCAGTACTTC. The encoded protein is CASSARQGYYEQYF.

This sequence joins TRBV4-1 and TRBJ1-3; D is unresolved. In germline, CDR1 is MGHRA, CDR2 YSYEKL. The CDR3 runs to 16 residues. V lost 0 bases to trimming and J lost 4 bases, with 13 bases between them. In nucleotides, the CDR3 is TGCGCCAGCAGCCAAGAGGGCCCGCTCTTGGGAAACACCATATATTTT. As protein: CASSQEGPLLGNTIYF.

A remark on this clone: The identical CDR3 is also encoded by other nucleotide sequences in the sample. This chain joins TRBV5-1 and TRBJ1-5; TRBD1 aligns across 7 bases. The ends lost 0 bases at V and 6 bases at J; junction bases unmatched: 0. This CDR3 contains 13 residues. Per the germline V gene, CDR1 is SGHRS and CDR2 is YFSETQ. In DNA form, the CDR3 reads TGCGCCAGCAGCTTGGCAGGGGGTCAGCCCCAGCATTTT. Encoded protein: CASSLAGGQPQHF.

The chain has TRBV19 and TRBJ2-3, with TRBD2 matching over 7 bases. The CDR3 loop spans 14 amino acids. The V and J ends lost 3 bases and 7 bases, in that order; junction bases with no gene match: 7. Germline V gene sequence: CDR1 LNHDA, CDR2 SQIVND (reference sequence). The CDR3 region is CASSILRTRNTQYF. For the CDR3, the DNA is TGTGCCAGTAGTATTCTCCGGACTAGGAATACGCAGTATTTT.

The chain is built from TRBV28 and TRBJ1-2; 10 bases are shared with TRBD1. With 9 bases clipped from V and 7 bases from J, the junction kept 5 bases outside the gene matches. Per germline, CDR1 MDHEN and CDR2 SYDVKM. The CDR3 runs to 12 residues. Written as DNA, the CDR3 is TGTGCCAGTCGACAGGGGGCATCTGGCTACACCTTC. Translated: CASRQGASGYTF.

The chain recombines TRBV7-8 with TRBJ1-2, with TRBD1 identical over 8 bases. Germline V CDR1 and CDR2: SGHVS, FQNEAQ. The V and J ends lost 5 bases and 0 bases, in that order; junction bases with no gene match: 14. The CDR3 is 18 residues long. The CDR3 nucleotides read TGTGCCAGCAGCCCCTGGACAGGGTGGGACACTACTAACTATGGCTACACCTTC. The encoded protein is CASSPWTGWDTTNYGYTF.

Turning to this clone: Other nucleotide sequences from this sample produce the same CDR3. The J gene is TRBJ2-5, the V gene TRBV5-1, with TRBD2 identical over 11 bases. CDR1 and CDR2 from the germline V gene are SGHRS and YFSETQ. J lost 1 base, V lost 1 base, and 3 bases had no gene match. The CDR3 is made up of 16 amino acids. The CDR3 sequence is CASSLSLAGGQETQYF. In DNA form, the CDR3 reads TGCGCCAGCAGCTTGTCTCTAGCGGGAGGCCAAGAGACCCAGTACTTC.